This T cell receptor (beta chain) stems from a study of blood T cell repertoires in COVID-19. Study summary: Spain, Italy and the United States supplied samples that represented acute and convalescent COVID-19.

As processed by the authors: Estimates of nucleated cell counts were drawn from the amplification of reference gene primers. This table comes from immunoSEQ multiplex PCR, and its TCRdb copy is limited to in-frame clones, with some not included. Clone size and V and J calls were adopted from that table, with D and trimming inferred from the DNA. The sample records a few hundred thousand clones, 80% to 90% being singletons. This CDR3 has 13 amino acids. The V gene's germline CDR1 is LGHDT and CDR2 YNNKEL (reference sequence). V lost 6 bases and J 4 bases, leaving 12 bases between the germline ends. Sequencing was performed on PBMCs or T cells enriched from blood (not recorded which). V is TRBV3-1 (or the pseudogene TRBV3-2) and J is TRBJ2-5; D perhaps matches TRBD1 (5 bases). This clonotype was obtained from a young man who had recovered from COVID-19. The CDR3 DNA reads as TGTGCCAGCAGGTTTCGACAGCGAGAGACCCAGTACTTC. Protein sequence: CASRFRQRETQYF.